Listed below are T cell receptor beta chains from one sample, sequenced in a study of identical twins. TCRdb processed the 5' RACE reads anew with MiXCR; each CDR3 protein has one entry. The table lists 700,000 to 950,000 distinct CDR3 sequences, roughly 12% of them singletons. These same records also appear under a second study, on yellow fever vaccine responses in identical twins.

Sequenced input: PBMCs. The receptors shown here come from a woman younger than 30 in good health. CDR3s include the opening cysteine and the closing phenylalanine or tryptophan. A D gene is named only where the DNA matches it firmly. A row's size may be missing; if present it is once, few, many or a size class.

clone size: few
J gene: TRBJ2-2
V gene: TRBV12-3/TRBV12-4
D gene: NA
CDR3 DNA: TGTGCCAGCAGTTTCGGTCAGCTGTTTTTT
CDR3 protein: CASSFGQLFF

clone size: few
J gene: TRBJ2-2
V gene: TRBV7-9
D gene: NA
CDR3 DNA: TGTGCCAGCAGCTTAGCCTCATGGGGGACCGGGGAGCTGTTTTTT
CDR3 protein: CASSLASWGTGELFF

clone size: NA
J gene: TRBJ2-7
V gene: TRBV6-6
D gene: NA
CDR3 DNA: TGTGCCAGCAGTTATGGGGACGAGCAGTACTTC
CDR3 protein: CASSYGDEQYF

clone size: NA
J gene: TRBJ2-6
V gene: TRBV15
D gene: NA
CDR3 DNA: TGTGCCACCAGCAGAGATTACGAGGGAGCGGTCTCTGGGGCCAACGTCCTGACTTTC
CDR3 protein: CATSRDYEGAVSGANVLTF

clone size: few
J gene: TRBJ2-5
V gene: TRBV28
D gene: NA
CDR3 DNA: TGTGCCAGCAGTTTGTTGACAGCGTACCAAGAGACCCAGTACTTC
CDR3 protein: CASSLLTAYQETQYF

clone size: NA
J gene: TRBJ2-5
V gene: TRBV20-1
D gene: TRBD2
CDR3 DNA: TGCAGTGCTAGCCCTAGCGGGGGTTTTCAAGAGACCCAGTACTTC
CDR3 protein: CSASPSGGFQETQYF

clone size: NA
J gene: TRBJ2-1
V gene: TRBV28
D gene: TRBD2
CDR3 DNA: TGTGCCAGCAGCACAACTAGCGGGAGGGCCGCTGGCAATGAGCAGTTCTTC
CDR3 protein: CASSTTSGRAAGNEQFF

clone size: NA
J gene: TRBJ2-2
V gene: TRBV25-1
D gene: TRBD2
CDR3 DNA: TGTGCCAGCAGTAGACCGGGACTAGCGGGTCATTCGAACACCGGGGAGCTGTTTTTT
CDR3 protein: CASSRPGLAGHSNTGELFF

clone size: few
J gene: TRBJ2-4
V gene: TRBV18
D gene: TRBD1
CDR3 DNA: TGTGCCAGCTCACCAGTCCCGGGACAGGGAAACATTCAGTACTTC
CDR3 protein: CASSPVPGQGNIQYF

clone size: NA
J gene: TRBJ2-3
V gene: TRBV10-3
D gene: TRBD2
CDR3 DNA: TGTGCCATTGCTGGACTAGCGGGGGCCGCTAGCACAGATACGCAGTATTTT
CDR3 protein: CAIAGLAGAASTDTQYF

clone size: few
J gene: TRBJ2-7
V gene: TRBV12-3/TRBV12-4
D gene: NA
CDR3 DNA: TGTGCCAGCAGTTTTCACAGGGCCTACGAGCAGTACTTC
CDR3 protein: CASSFHRAYEQYF

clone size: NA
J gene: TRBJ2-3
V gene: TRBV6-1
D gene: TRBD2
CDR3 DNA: TGTGCCAGCAGAATAAACCTAGCGGCTAGCACAGATACGCAGTATTTT
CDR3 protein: CASRINLAASTDTQYF

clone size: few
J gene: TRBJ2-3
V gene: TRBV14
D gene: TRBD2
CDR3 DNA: TGTGCCAGCAGCCACCGGACTAGCGGGGCAGATACGCAGTATTTT
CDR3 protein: CASSHRTSGADTQYF

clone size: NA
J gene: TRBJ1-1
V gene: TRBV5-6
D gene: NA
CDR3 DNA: TGTGCCAGCAGCACCATGACCCTTATGAACACTGAAGCTTTCTTT
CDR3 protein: CASSTMTLMNTEAFF

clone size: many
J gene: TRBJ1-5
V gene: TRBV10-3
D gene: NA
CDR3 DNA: TGTGCCATCAGTGATGGGGGTGGGAGCAATCAGCCCCAGCATTTT
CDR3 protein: CAISDGGGSNQPQHF

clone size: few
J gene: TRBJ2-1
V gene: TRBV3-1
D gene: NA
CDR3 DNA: TGTGCCAGCAGCCAAGAAGGAAATCGGGGTGAGCAGTTCTTC
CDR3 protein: CASSQEGNRGEQFF